This TCR beta chain was recovered during a study of T cell responses to AZD1222 COVID-19 vaccine. Points from the study as a whole: Just six people given AZD1222 tested seropositive at baseline. Repertoire sampling was restricted to post-peak T cell response timepoints.

The CDR3 extends over 13 amino acids. In germline, CDR1 is SGHDN, CDR2 FVKESK. Trimming shortened V by 1 base and J by 9 bases, and 10 bases separated the two germline ends. As for this clone: As yet, its antigen is unknown.

The table came from immunoSEQ multiplex PCR; TCRdb's copy has only in-frame clones and leaves some out. The data hold roughly 120,000 clones, with 92% observed a single time. This TCR was sampled from an adult who received the AZD1222 COVID-19 vaccine. The sample here was peripheral blood, taken 28 days after the second AZD1222 dose. The chain employs TRBV14 and TRBJ1-5, with no clear D. CDR3 loop: CASSQGLEWPQHF. The CDR3 DNA reads as TGTGCCAGCAGCCAAGGACTCGAGTGGCCCCAGCATTTT.